These T cell receptor beta chains were read from a single sample in a study of cytomegalovirus exposure and HLA in healthy donors. Only in-frame clones appear in the TCRdb table, and some are missing; sequencing was by immunoSEQ multiplex PCR. This repertoire shows over 150,000 clones, around 84% found once; its top ten account for about 15%. The source material was PBMCs. These receptor sequences come from a man younger than 30 in good health and CMV-seropositive. CDR3s include the opening cysteine and the closing phenylalanine or tryptophan. The D gene is left open where the match is weak. Expanded clones get a size class; other rows say once, few or many, or leave the size out.

j_call	clone_size	d_call	cdr3_length	v_call	cdr3_nt	cdr3_aa
TRBJ2-1	.	TRBD1	14	TRBV10-1	TGCGCCAGCAGTGAACAGGGGGCATACAATGAGCAGTTCTTC	CASSEQGAYNEQFF
TRBJ1-1	.	TRBD1	15	TRBV10-2	TGCGCCAGCAGTGATTACAGGGGGCTGTTTTCTGAAGCTTTCTTT	CASSDYRGLFSEAFF
TRBJ1-1	.	.	14	TRBV28	TGTGCCAGCAGCTTACCTGGGGCTTACACTGAAGCTTTCTTT	CASSLPGAYTEAFF
TRBJ2-1	.	.	15	TRBV7-3	TGTGCCAGCAGCTTGGAGGATTCGTCCTACAATGAGCAGTTCTTC	CASSLEDSSYNEQFF
TRBJ2-7	once	.	12	TRBV5-1	TGCGCCAGCAGCTTGGTCGACAGGGAGCAGTACTTC	CASSLVDREQYF
TRBJ2-7	once	TRBD1	15	TRBV19	TGTGCCAGTAGTATTGCGACAGGGTCGGAAGACGAGCAGTACTTC	CASSIATGSEDEQYF
TRBJ2-3	.	TRBD2	17	TRBV9	TGTGCCAGCAGCGTACAAGGGACTAGCGGGGGATGGGATACGCAGTATTTT	CASSVQGTSGGWDTQYF
TRBJ1-4	.	.	14	TRBV28	TGTGCCAGCAGTTTGACACAGACTAATGAAAAACTGTTTTTT	CASSLTQTNEKLFF
TRBJ2-7	.	.	15	TRBV19	TGTGCCAGTAGTATTACAACAGGCCCCACCTACGAGCAGTACTTC	CASSITTGPTYEQYF
TRBJ2-6	.	TRBD1	13	TRBV27	TGTGCCAGCAGGGGGGACAGGGGAAAGCCCCTGACTTTC	CASRGDRGKPLTF
TRBJ2-3	.	.	13	TRBV30	TGTGCCTGTCAGGGTCCCCCCACAGATACGCAGTATTTT	CACQGPPTDTQYF
TRBJ2-7	.	.	16	TRBV21-1	TGTGCCAGCAGCACCCCCGGGACAGAGAGCTCCTACGAGCAGTACTTC	CASSTPGTESSYEQYF
TRBJ2-7	few	.	10	TRBV2	TGTGCCAGCGGAGACTACGAGCAGTACTTC	CASGDYEQYF
TRBJ2-3	.	TRBD2	17	TRBV10-3	TGTGCCATCAGTGAGTCGGGACTAGCGGGAGGGGACGATACGCAGTATTTT	CAISESGLAGGDDTQYF
TRBJ2-7	.	.	16	TRBV5-4	TGTGCCAGCAGCTCCCTACGGGAAGGCCCCCAATACGAGCAGTACTTC	CASSSLREGPQYEQYF
TRBJ2-2	.	TRBD1	16	TRBV19	TGTGCCAGTAGTGGCCCGGGACAGGGGGCCTTCGGGGAGCTGTTTTTT	CASSGPGQGAFGELFF
TRBJ2-5	.	.	14	TRBV30	TGTGCCTGGAGTGGAGAACAGGGTGGGGAGACCCAGTACTTC	CAWSGEQGGETQYF
TRBJ1-2	.	.	14	TRBV2	TGTGCCAGCAGTGGAGGAAACTATAACTATGGCTACACCTTC	CASSGGNYNYGYTF
TRBJ2-1	.	.	13	TRBV2	TGTGCCAGCAGTGGTACGAGCTACAATGAGCAGTTCTTC	CASSGTSYNEQFF
TRBJ1-1	.	.	14	TRBV5-1	TGCGCCAGCAGCCCTTTTGAGGTGGGCACTGAAGCTTTCTTT	CASSPFEVGTEAFF